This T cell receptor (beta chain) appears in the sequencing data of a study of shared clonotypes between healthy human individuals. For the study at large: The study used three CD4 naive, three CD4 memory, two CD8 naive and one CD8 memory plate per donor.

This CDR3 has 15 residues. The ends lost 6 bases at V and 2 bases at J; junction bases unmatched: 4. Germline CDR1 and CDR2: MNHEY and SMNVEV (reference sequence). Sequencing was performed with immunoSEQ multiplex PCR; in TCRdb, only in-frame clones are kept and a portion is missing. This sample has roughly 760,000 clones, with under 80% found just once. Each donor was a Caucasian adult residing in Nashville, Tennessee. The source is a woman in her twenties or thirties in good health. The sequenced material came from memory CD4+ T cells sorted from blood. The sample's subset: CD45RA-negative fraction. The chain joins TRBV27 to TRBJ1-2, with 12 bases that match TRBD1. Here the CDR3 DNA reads TGTGCCAGCAGGTCCGGGACAGGGGGCAACTATGGCTACACCTTC. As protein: CASRSGTGGNYGYTF.